Listed below are T cell receptor beta chains from one sample, sequenced in a study of Graves' ophthalmopathy and Graves' hyperthyroidism. TCRdb analysed the multiplex PCR reads with MiXCR anew, one entry per CDR3 protein. Among approximately 700,000 distinct CDR3 sequences listed, roughly 40% were seen once. Material: peripheral blood. The receptors shown here come from an adult man with Graves' ophthalmopathy. CDR3s include the opening cysteine and the closing phenylalanine or tryptophan. A D gene is named only where the DNA matches it firmly. Only part of the rows carry a size: once, few, many, or a class if the clone is expanded.

length,D,J,size,V,CDR3,DNA
13,.,TRBJ2-3,.,TRBV9,CASSVAGRDTQYF,TGTGCCAGCAGCGTAGCGGGCAGAGATACGCAGTATTTT
14,TRBD2,TRBJ2-3,.,TRBV2,CASSVAGLKDTQYF,TGTGCCAGCAGTGTAGCGGGGCTCAAGGATACGCAGTATTTT
13,.,TRBJ2-7,.,TRBV19,CASSSQTGYEQYF,TGTGCCAGTAGTAGCCAGACCGGCTACGAGCAGTACTTC
16,.,TRBJ2-5,many,TRBV10-3,CAISENARGVKETQYF,TGTGCCATCAGTGAAAATGCCAGGGGGGTGAAAGAGACCCAGTACTTC
14,.,TRBJ1-3,many,TRBV7-2,CASSRQVSGNTIYF,TGTGCCAGCAGCCGACAGGTCTCTGGAAACACCATATATTTT
12,.,TRBJ2-7,many,TRBV2,CAIEIYRDEQYF,TGTGCCATCGAGATATACAGGGACGAGCAGTACTTC
12,.,TRBJ1-5,few,TRBV6-4,CASSYGHQPQHF,TGTGCCAGCAGTTACGGGCATCAGCCCCAGCATTTT
17,TRBD1,TRBJ1-4,.,TRBV12-3/TRBV12-4,CASSLRGTGVFGEKLFF,TGTGCCAGCAGTTTACGCGGGACAGGGGTTTTCGGTGAAAAACTGTTTTTT
13,.,TRBJ1-4,.,TRBV25-1,CASDGSTNEKLFF,TGTGCCAGCGACGGCTCAACTAATGAAAAACTGTTTTTT
16,TRBD1,TRBJ1-1,.,TRBV11-2,CASSSAGTGGRTEAFF,TGTGCCAGCAGTTCCGCCGGGACAGGGGGACGAACTGAAGCTTTCTTT
14,.,TRBJ2-5,.,TRBV11-1,CASSLVGVGETQYF,TGTGCCAGCAGCTTAGTGGGGGTAGGAGAGACCCAGTACTTC
14,.,TRBJ1-2,many,TRBV7-3,CASSLTGANYGYTF,TGTGCCAGCAGCTTAACAGGAGCTAACTATGGCTACACCTTC
13,TRBD1,TRBJ1-3,many,TRBV20-1,CSARDRGGNTIYF,TGCAGTGCTAGGGACAGGGGAGGAAACACCATATATTTT
13,.,TRBJ1-1,.,TRBV19,CAWGDTLNTEAFF,TGTGCCTGGGGGGACACCCTGAACACTGAAGCTTTCTTT
13,.,TRBJ2-7,.,TRBV7-9,CASSLRAVNEQYF,TGTGCCAGCAGCTTGCGGGCGGTCAATGAGCAGTACTTC
17,.,TRBJ2-3,.,TRBV25-1,CASSEYIRIDGTDTQYF,TGTGCCAGCAGTGAATATATCAGGATAGATGGGACAGATACGCAGTATTTT
15,.,TRBJ1-6,.,TRBV7-2,CASSPQGPGNSPLHF,TGTGCCAGCAGCCCACAGGGACCGGGGAATTCACCCCTCCACTTT
16,TRBD2,TRBJ2-7,.,TRBV20-1,CSARGPTSGKVNEQYF,TGCAGTGCTAGAGGCCCAACTAGCGGGAAAGTAAACGAGCAGTACTTC
15,TRBD1,TRBJ1-2,.,TRBV7-9,CASAADRAGGYGYTF,TGTGCCAGCGCGGCGGACAGGGCGGGGGGCTATGGCTACACCTTC
16,.,TRBJ2-5,many,TRBV11-2,CASSLRTDRKQETQYF,TGTGCCAGCAGCTTAAGGACAGACAGAAAACAAGAGACCCAGTACTTC